The rows below give T cell receptor beta chains drawn from one sample of a study of patients and donors after allogeneic stem cell transplantation. TCRdb passed the RT-PCR reads through MiXCR, listing each CDR3 protein once. The table includes hundreds of thousands of distinct CDR3 sequences, approximately 16% detected once. Sample: blood, either unsorted or a sorted T cell fraction (not recorded which). The receptors stem from a human donor who was either an allogeneic HSCT recipient or a stem cell or donor lymphocyte infusion donor (not recorded which). It is not recorded whose cells these are; they may come from a transplant donor. Both conserved end residues are part of each CDR3. A D gene is named only where the DNA matches it firmly. Rows give clone size only sometimes, using once, few, many, or a class for an expanded clone.

d_call: .
j_call: TRBJ2-1
cdr3_length: 17
v_call: TRBV5-8
clone_size: few
cdr3_nt: TGTGCCAGCAGCTTGGCCTGGGCAGTGAGCTCCTACAATGAGCAGTTCTTC
cdr3_aa: CASSLAWAVSSYNEQFF

d_call: .
j_call: TRBJ2-1
cdr3_length: 14
v_call: TRBV3-1
clone_size: .
cdr3_nt: TGTGCCAGCAGCCAAACCCTCCAAGTTGGTGAGCAGTTCTTC
cdr3_aa: CASSQTLQVGEQFF

d_call: .
j_call: TRBJ1-4
cdr3_length: 14
v_call: TRBV27
clone_size: .
cdr3_nt: TGTGCCAGCAGTTCACGCGGGGACAACGAAAAACTGTTTTTT
cdr3_aa: CASSSRGDNEKLFF

d_call: .
j_call: TRBJ2-7
cdr3_length: 13
v_call: TRBV27
clone_size: .
cdr3_nt: TGTGCCAGCCGGGACCAACATTACTACGAGCAGTACTTC
cdr3_aa: CASRDQHYYEQYF

d_call: .
j_call: TRBJ2-3
cdr3_length: 14
v_call: TRBV25-1
clone_size: few
cdr3_nt: TGTGCCAGCAGTGAACCCGTGGAGGCAGATACGCAGTATTTT
cdr3_aa: CASSEPVEADTQYF

d_call: .
j_call: TRBJ2-5
cdr3_length: 14
v_call: TRBV2
clone_size: few
cdr3_nt: TGTGCCAGTCACGACCTACTAGGACCGGAGACCCAGTACTTC
cdr3_aa: CASHDLLGPETQYF

d_call: TRBD2
j_call: TRBJ2-5
cdr3_length: 15
v_call: TRBV5-5
clone_size: .
cdr3_nt: TGTGCCAGCAGCTTGGTTACTAGCGGTTGGGAGACCCAGTACTTC
cdr3_aa: CASSLVTSGWETQYF

d_call: TRBD1
j_call: TRBJ2-7
cdr3_length: 13
v_call: TRBV6-1
clone_size: few
cdr3_nt: TGTGCCACGAGAAGGGGGCTAACCTACGAGCAGTACTTC
cdr3_aa: CATRRGLTYEQYF

d_call: .
j_call: TRBJ2-7
cdr3_length: 14
v_call: TRBV5-1
clone_size: .
cdr3_nt: TGCGCCAGCAGCTTGTCTCTGGGGGTAGGCGAGCAGTACTTC
cdr3_aa: CASSLSLGVGEQYF

d_call: TRBD2
j_call: TRBJ2-1
cdr3_length: 14
v_call: TRBV29-1
clone_size: many
cdr3_nt: TGCAGCGTTGGGGGGACTAGTTCCTACAATGAGCAGTTCTTC
cdr3_aa: CSVGGTSSYNEQFF

d_call: .
j_call: TRBJ2-3
cdr3_length: 16
v_call: TRBV4-3
clone_size: .
cdr3_nt: TGCGCCAGCAGCCCTGACGGGGCGGAGGAATCAGATACGCAGTATTTT
cdr3_aa: CASSPDGAEESDTQYF